These 25 T cell receptor beta chains originate from one sample sequenced in a study of CD8 T cells in Susac syndrome. When the RNA was reverse transcribed, random hexamers were used with an input of about 0.45 to 1 ug. TCRdb ran MiXCR on the immunoSEQ multiplex PCR reads and lists one entry per CDR3 protein. The data contain hundreds of thousands of distinct CDR3 sequences, over 90% of them singletons. Sequencing was carried out using CD4+ T cells from PBMCs. Source of these receptors: a human donor with multiple sclerosis.

The chain couples TRBV4-2 to TRBJ1-5; no definite D call. This CDR3 has 15 residues. V lost 0 bases, J lost 0 bases, and 6 bases lay in between. CDR1 and CDR2 from the germline V gene are LGHNA and YNFKEQ. Here the CDR3 DNA reads TGTGCCAGCAGCCAAGATGGGAGTAGCAATCAGCCCCAGCATTTT. Its protein product is CASSQDGSSNQPQHF.

The chain uses TRBV6-1 and TRBJ2-1; 9 positions match TRBD2. This CDR3 comprises 20 residues. V lost 6 bases and J lost 0; bases outside the gene matches: 18. Germline V gene lookup returns CDR1 MNHNS and CDR2 SASEGT. Here the CDR3 reads CASSLPGSGGSYSSYNEQFF. CDR3 coding DNA: TGTGCCAGCAGCCTCCCCGGGAGCGGGGGGTCCTATAGCTCCTACAATGAGCAGTTCTTC.

The V and J genes are TRBV10-3 and TRBJ2-5; D is perhaps TRBD1 or TRBD2 (5 bases each). V gave up 5 bases and J gave up 2 bases, with 12 bases separating them. This CDR3 contains 14 residues. The V gene's germline CDR1 is ENHRY and CDR2 SYGVKD. The CDR3 is CAISRDGAQETQYF. The CDR3 coding sequence is TGTGCCATCAGTCGGGACGGGGCTCAAGAGACCCAGTACTTC.

This CDR3 is CAWSVPWRGEETQYF. DNA for the CDR3: TGTGCCTGGAGTGTACCCTGGCGGGGGGAAGAGACCCAGTACTTC. The chain carries TRBV30 and TRBJ2-5, with TRBD2 identical over 8 bases. CDR3 size: 15 residues. CDR1 and CDR2 from the germline V gene are GTSNPN and SVGIG (reference sequence). V was clipped by 0 bases and J by 3 bases; unmatched bases: 6.

J is TRBJ1-3 and V is TRBV12-3 or TRBV12-4; the D gene is possibly TRBD1 (6 bases). The CDR3 contains 14 residues. V lost 10 bases and J 1 base, leaving 14 bases between the germline ends. The chain's CDR3 is CAMEQGFSGNTIYF. The DNA for the CDR3 is TGTGCCATGGAGCAGGGGTTTTCTGGAAACACCATATATTTT.

V is TRBV3-1 and J is TRBJ1-2; D remains ambiguous. The CDR3 length is 14 residues. In germline, CDR1 is LGHDT, CDR2 YNNKEL (reference sequence). V was clipped by 4 bases and J by 5 bases, with 14 bases between them. CDR3 sequence (DNA): TGTGCCAGCAGCCTCGACGGAATTTATTATGGCTACACCTTC. As protein: CASSLDGIYYGYTF.

The chain joins TRBV30 to TRBJ2-3; D uncertain. Germline V CDR1 and CDR2: GTSNPN, SVGIG (reference sequence). The germline V and J ends were trimmed by 2 bases and 0 bases, with 3 bases remaining between them. This CDR3 comprises 12 residues. DNA of the CDR3: TGTGCCTGGAGTATTAGCACAGATACGCAGTATTTT. Its translation is CAWSISTDTQYF.

The J gene is TRBJ2-7, the V gene TRBV3-1, with D unresolved. Germline V CDR1 and CDR2: LGHDT, YNNKEL (reference sequence). This CDR3 is built from 11 residues. Trimming shortened V by 3 bases and J by 3 bases, and 3 bases separated the two germline ends. The DNA of the CDR3 is TGTGCCAGCAGCCAGAGCTACGAGCAGTACTTC. Translation: CASSQSYEQYF.

This sequence joins TRBV5-4 and TRBJ2-5; D is ambiguous. Germline V gene lookup returns CDR1 SGHNT and CDR2 YYREEE (reference sequence). The CDR3 sequence is 13 residues long. The germline V and J ends were trimmed by 3 bases and 5 bases, with 11 bases remaining between them. The CDR3 DNA reads as TGTGCCAGCAGCTACAGTCACCTTGAGACCCAGTACTTC. This sequence encodes CASSYSHLETQYF. Drawing the rest from reference TRBV5-4 and TRBJ2-5, the complete variable domain is ETGVTQSPTHLIKTRGQQVTLRCSSQSGHNTVSWYQQALGQGPQFIFQYYREEENGRGNFPPRFSGLQFPNYSSELNVNALELDDSALYLCASSYSHLETQYFGPGTRLLVL.

This rearrangement joins TRBV30 to TRBJ1-2; 7 nucleotides agree with TRBD1. Looked up from germline, CDR1 is GTSNPN and CDR2 is SVGIG (reference sequence). This CDR3 has 14 amino acids. V shed 8 bases, J shed 2 bases, and the junction held 11 bases outside the gene matches. The CDR3, as DNA: TGTGCCAGAGACAGGGAGCAAGCGAACTATGGCTACACCTTC. Protein sequence: CARDREQANYGYTF. Looking up the rest from reference TRBV30 and TRBJ1-2 gives the full variable domain: SQTIHQWPATLVQPVGSPLSLECTVEGTSNPNLYWYRQAAGRGLQLLFYSVGIGQISSEVPQNLSASRPQDRQFILSSKKLLLSDSGFYLCARDREQANYGYTFGSGTRLTVV.

V and J are TRBV30 and TRBJ1-1; D is undetermined. Trimming left V 4 bases short and J 1 base short, with 1 base between. The CDR3 is 10 amino acids. CDR1 is GTSNPN, CDR2 SVGIG, per germline (reference sequence). The CDR3 region has the DNA TGTGCCTGGAAGAACACTGAAGCTTTCTTT. It yields the protein CAWKNTEAFF.

V is TRBV29-1 and J is TRBJ1-1; possibly TRBD1 for D (5 bases). Germline loops: CDR1 SQVTM, CDR2 ANQGSEA. The CDR3 contains 13 residues. V lost 7 bases, J lost 8 bases, and 20 bases lay in between. The CDR3 here is CSGISTALGEAFF. The DNA for the CDR3 is TGCAGCGGTATTTCGACAGCTCTAGGGGAAGCTTTCTTT.

CDR3: CAWAHTGYGYTF. Written as DNA, the CDR3 is TGTGCCTGGGCCCACACCGGTTATGGCTACACCTTC. The rearrangement joins TRBV30 to TRBJ1-2; D not resolved. Germline V gene lookup returns CDR1 GTSNPN and CDR2 SVGIG (reference sequence). Deletions cut 5 bases from V and 5 bases from J, with 12 bases between. The CDR3 is 12 residues long.

CDR3 in amino acids: CASRTGATEAFF. The DNA of the CDR3 is TGTGCCAGCAGGACAGGGGCCACTGAAGCTTTCTTT. This chain connects TRBV12-3 or TRBV12-4 to TRBJ1-1; 8 bases align to TRBD1. This CDR3 is 12 amino acids long. Germline trimming cut 6 bases from V and 4 bases from J; bases unmatched to any gene: 1.

This chain joins TRBV15 and TRBJ1-4, with unresolved D. Germline V CDR1 and CDR2: LNHNV, YYDKDF (reference sequence). The CDR3 is 13 residues long. Trimming shortened V by 5 bases and J by 6 bases, and 10 bases separated the two germline ends. DNA for the CDR3: TGTGCCACCAGCGCTAGGAGAGATGAAAAACTGTTTTTT. Its translation: CATSARRDEKLFF.

This chain links TRBV29-1 with TRBJ2-7; tentatively, D is TRBD1 (6 bases). The V and J ends lost 5 bases and 2 bases respectively, with 10 bases between them. Germline CDR1 SQVTM, CDR2 ANQGSEA. This CDR3 spans 12 amino acids. CDR3 in amino acids: CSVRTAPYEQYF. In nucleotides, the CDR3 is TGCAGCGTTAGGACAGCTCCCTACGAGCAGTACTTC.

The rearrangement joins TRBV12-3 or TRBV12-4 to TRBJ2-5; D not certain. The CDR3 is made up of 13 amino acids. V lost 3 bases to trimming and J lost 4 bases, with 9 bases between them. CDR3 in amino acids: CASSLILLETQYF. CDR3 coding DNA: TGTGCCAGCAGTTTGATTCTCCTAGAGACCCAGTACTTC.

The J gene is TRBJ2-5, the V gene TRBV20-1; no reliable D call. The CDR3 length is 16 residues. V lost 5 bases and J 4 bases, leaving 23 bases between the germline ends. Per germline, CDR1 DFQATT and CDR2 SNEGSKA (reference sequence). CDR3: CSAFAPGVVTGETQYF. DNA for the CDR3: TGCAGTGCTTTTGCCCCAGGAGTCGTAACCGGAGAGACCCAGTACTTC.

The chain links TRBV19 to TRBJ2-2; 8 bases line up with TRBD1. The CDR3 has 15 amino acids. Germline CDR1 and CDR2: LNHDA and SQIVND (reference sequence). V was clipped by 6 bases and J by 2 bases; unmatched bases: 5. This CDR3 is CASRLGQGNTGELFF. The DNA for the CDR3 is TGTGCCAGTAGACTAGGACAGGGAAACACCGGGGAGCTGTTTTTT.

The chain employs TRBV20-1 and TRBJ1-2; no clear D. From germline, CDR1 is DFQATT and CDR2 SNEGSKA (reference sequence). Trimming stripped 6 bases from V and 8 bases from J, with 4 bases between. This CDR3 is built from 8 residues. The CDR3 here is CSAPGYTF. The CDR3 coding sequence is TGCAGTGCCCCCGGCTACACCTTC.

This rearrangement joins TRBV7-9 to TRBJ2-5; tentatively, D is TRBD1 or TRBD2 (6 bases each). This CDR3 is built from 15 residues. V was cut by 3 bases and J by 4 bases, with 15 bases left in between. Germline CDR1 SEHNR, CDR2 FQNEAQ (reference sequence). CDR3 in amino acids: CASSFGWGAGETQYF. The CDR3 nucleotides are TGTGCCAGCAGCTTCGGCTGGGGGGCGGGAGAGACCCAGTACTTC.

This clonotype was counted a single time. CDR3 protein: CASRRTGGDGYTF. CDR3 sequence (DNA): TGTGCCAGCAGACGGACAGGGGGCGATGGCTACACCTTC. The genes are TRBV6-5 and TRBJ1-2, with 11 positions matching TRBD1. This CDR3 region has 13 residues. V lost 6 bases to trimming and J lost 6 bases; unmatched junction nucleotides: 3. CDR1 is MNHEY and CDR2 is SVGAGI in the germline V gene.

The V call is TRBV12-3 or TRBV12-4, the J call TRBJ2-7, with D possibly matching TRBD2 (6 bases). The CDR3 sequence is 15 residues long. Trimming left V 2 bases short and J 5 bases short, with 16 bases between. The CDR3 DNA reads TGTGCCAGCAGTTTACAGGGAGTAACGGGGGACGAGCAGTACTTC. It encodes CASSLQGVTGDEQYF.

The chain joins TRBV5-8 to TRBJ2-1; D ambiguous. Looked up from germline, CDR1 is SGHTS and CDR2 is YDEGEE. V lost 4 bases and J lost 6, with 14 bases in between. CDR3 size: 14 residues. The CDR3 reads CASSRLLGSNEQFF. The CDR3 nucleotides are TGTGCCAGCAGCCGCCTTTTAGGTAGCAATGAGCAGTTCTTC.

The chain links TRBV7-3 to TRBJ1-2, with D unclear. Per germline, CDR1 SGHTA and CDR2 FQGTGA. With 5 bases removed from V and 8 bases from J, the gap between germline ends came to 15 bases. This CDR3 comprises 13 residues. Written as DNA, the CDR3 is TGTGCCAGCAGCCCTTCCTATACGGGCGGCTACACCTTC. This gives the protein CASSPSYTGGYTF.